This T cell receptor beta chain emerged from a study of T-cell reconstitution after alpha-beta-depleted transplantation in children. Molecular barcoding with unique molecular identifiers was used for the TCRbeta library. TCRdb passed the PCR reads through MiXCR, listing each CDR3 protein once. The sample lists under 450,000 distinct CDR3 sequences, about 16% seen once, with about 32% in the top ten. The CDR3 totals 13 residues. Trimming pared 5 bases from V and 5 bases from J, leaving 13 bases between. Looked up from germline, CDR1 is MNHNS and CDR2 is SASEGT. The study, taken as a whole, reports: The authors attributed T-cell counts and diversity one year after transplant mostly to newly produced T cells.

In regard to this clonotype: Its antigen is unknown.

This receptor was obtained from a boy less than two years old who had a stem cell transplant for Wiskott-Aldrich syndrome, so the T cells may come from the graft donor. This rearrangement joins TRBV6-1 to TRBJ2-7; no definite D call. The sequencing used PBMCs, mostly from graft donor cells, collected 360 days after TCRalphabeta/CD19-depleted stem cell transplant. The DNA of the CDR3 is TGTGCCAGCAGTACCCCCCACAGCAACGAGCAGTACTTC. Translated: CASSTPHSNEQYF.